Following are 18 T cell receptor beta chains from one sample sequenced in a study of cytomegalovirus exposure and HLA in healthy donors. PCR employed 60 Vbeta and 13 Jbeta primers. Assay used: immunoSEQ multiplex PCR; TCRdb lists only in-frame clones, some missing. This repertoire shows more than 75,000 clones, approximately 79% found once; its top ten account for 2.5%. Sequenced sample: PBMCs. These receptors originate from a man aged 25-40 years in good health and CMV-seronegative.

This chain uses TRBV28 with TRBJ2-3; 9 nucleotides align to TRBD2. V gave up 5 bases and J gave up 3 bases; unmatched junction bases: 12. CDR1 is MDHEN, CDR2 SYDVKM, per germline. The CDR3 sequence is 17 residues long. CDR3 sequence (DNA): TGTGCCAGCAGTGGGAGCTTTTTAGCGGGAGTAACAGATACGCAGTATTTT. This translates into CASSGSFLAGVTDTQYF.

The chain has TRBV7-9 and TRBJ1-1; TRBD1 matches 8 bases. The CDR3 runs to 12 residues. Germline assignment: CDR1 SEHNR and CDR2 FQNEAQ (reference sequence). The trim removed 4 bases at V and 8 bases at J, leaving 3 bases unmatched. The CDR3 DNA follows: TGTGCCAGCAGCTCGAACAGGGGGGAAGCTTTCTTT. This translates into CASSSNRGEAFF.

The V gene is TRBV5-1, the J gene TRBJ2-5; tentative D call: TRBD1 (6 bases). Judging by the DNA end, TRBJ2-7 fits better; the J call may be wrong. This CDR3 spans 16 amino acids. Germline V gene sequence: CDR1 SGHRS, CDR2 YFSETQ. The CDR3 loop is CASSLGHRVLQYEQYF. The DNA of the CDR3 is TGCGCCAGCAGCTTGGGCCACAGGGTCTTGCAGTACGAGCAGTACTTC.

J is TRBJ2-5 and V is TRBV19; 12 nucleotides match TRBD2. Germline V lookup: CDR1 LNHDA, CDR2 SQIVND (reference sequence). J lost 5 bases, V lost 5 bases, and 9 bases had no gene match. The CDR3 totals 16 residues. The CDR3, as DNA: TGTGCCAGTAGTCGTCTAGCGGGGGGGCCTAGTGAGACCCAGTACTTC. Translated, it gives CASSRLAGGPSETQYF.

This chain connects TRBV19 to TRBJ1-2; tentative D call: TRBD1 (6 bases). Germline CDR1 and CDR2: LNHDA and SQIVND (reference sequence). This CDR3 is 15 amino acids long. Trimming stripped 7 bases from V and 4 bases from J, with 19 bases between. CDR3 region: CASTTTGYYGYGYTF. The CDR3 region has the DNA TGTGCCAGTACCACGACAGGCTATTATGGCTATGGCTACACCTTC.

V is TRBV20-1 and J is TRBJ1-1; D is unresolved. V was pared by 5 bases and J by 0 bases, with 4 bases between. CDR1 and CDR2 (germline): DFQATT, SNEGSKA (reference sequence). The length of the CDR3 is 11 residues. The CDR3 is CSAVLNTEAFF. The CDR3 DNA follows: TGCAGTGCTGTATTGAACACTGAAGCTTTCTTT.

This chain connects TRBV6-6 to TRBJ2-1; 8 bases fit TRBD2. Germline V gives CDR1 MNHNY, CDR2 SVGAGI (reference sequence). With V trimmed by 5 bases and J by 4 bases, 7 bases remained unmatched. CDR3 length: 15 residues. CDR3 region: CASSKPGGTYNEQFF. Here the CDR3 DNA reads TGTGCCAGCAGTAAACCGGGGGGGACATACAATGAGCAGTTCTTC.

This clone was seen more than once but under ten times. The chain is built from TRBV15 and TRBJ1-2, with D unresolved. The V gene's germline CDR1 is LNHNV and CDR2 YYDKDF (reference sequence). The CDR3 loop spans 14 amino acids. V shed 2 bases and J shed 7 bases, with 14 bases lying between them. Here the CDR3 DNA reads TGTGCCACCAGCAGAACGGCCGAGGGATGTGGCTACACCTTC. It yields the protein CATSRTAEGCGYTF. The full variable domain, rest sourced from reference TRBV15 and TRBJ1-2, is DAMVIQNPRYQVTQFGKPVTLSCSQTLNHNVMYWYQQKSSQAPKLLFHYYDKDFNNEADTPDNFQSRRPNTSFCFLDIRSPGLGDTAMYLCATSRTAEGCGYTFGSGTRLTVV.

CDR3 DNA sequence: TGTGCCAGCAGTGAGAGCGGGAGCTGGAATGAGCAGTTCTTC. Translated: CASSESGSWNEQFF. The chain is built from TRBV25-1 and TRBJ2-1; 8 bases agree with TRBD2. Germline-derived CDR1 and CDR2 are MGHDK and SYGVNS. This CDR3 is 14 amino acids long. The V gene end was trimmed by 3 bases and the J gene end by 7 bases; junction bases not matched to a gene: 5. Looking up the rest from reference TRBV25-1 and TRBJ2-1 gives the full variable domain: EADIYQTPRYLVIGTGKKITLECSQTMGHDKMYWYQQDPGMELHLIHYSYGVNSTEKGDLSSESTVSRIRTEHFPLTLESARPSHTSQYLCASSESGSWNEQFFGPGTRLTVL.

This chain links TRBV9 with TRBJ2-4, with TRBD2 as a possible D gene (5 bases). Trimming stripped 0 bases from V and 7 bases from J, with 11 bases between. This CDR3 spans 14 amino acids. Germline CDR1 is SGDLS and CDR2 is YYNGEE. This CDR3 reads CASSVAGSPNIQYF. Written as DNA, the CDR3 is TGTGCCAGCAGCGTAGCTGGGAGCCCGAACATTCAGTACTTC. Full variable domain (missing parts from reference TRBV9 and TRBJ2-4): DSGVTQTPKHLITATGQRVTLRCSPRSGDLSVYWYQQSLDQGLQFLIQYYNGEERAKGNILERFSAQQFPDLHSELNLSSLELGDSALYFCASSVAGSPNIQYFGAGTRLSVL.

This sequence joins TRBV5-1 and TRBJ2-5, with 7 bases matching TRBD2. This CDR3 has 18 residues. Germline V gene lookup returns CDR1 SGHRS and CDR2 YFSETQ. After removal of 0 bases from V and 1 base from J, the junction contained 12 bases not matched to a gene. The CDR3 sequence is CASSLEGGGKRSQETQYF. Here the CDR3 DNA reads TGCGCCAGCAGCTTGGAGGGCGGGGGTAAAAGATCCCAAGAGACCCAGTACTTC.

The V call is TRBV6-5, the J call TRBJ1-5; D remains unclear. This CDR3 region has 13 residues. Germline values: CDR1 MNHEY, CDR2 SVGAGI. V was shortened by 9 bases and J by 3 bases, with 12 bases between the two germline ends. The CDR3 DNA follows: TGTGCCAGTTGCCTCAGATTCAATCAGCCCCAGCATTTT. This encodes CASCLRFNQPQHF.

V and J are TRBV29-1 and TRBJ1-1, with D perhaps matching TRBD1 (5 bases). Germline V gene sequence: CDR1 SQVTM, CDR2 ANQGSEA. Trimming stripped 1 base from V and 4 bases from J, with 16 bases between. The CDR3 is 15 amino acids. In DNA form, the CDR3 reads TGCAGCGTTGAAGTTCGCTCCTGGGGGGGCACTGAAGCTTTCTTT. It is translated as CSVEVRSWGGTEAFF.

The gene calls are TRBV9 and TRBJ2-5; TRBD2 matches at 7 bases. The CDR3 is 16 amino acids. Germline V lookup: CDR1 SGDLS, CDR2 YYNGEE. After removal of 3 bases from V and 4 bases from J, the junction contained 12 bases not matched to a gene. The CDR3: CASSGEGGGGGETQYF. The CDR3 DNA reads as TGTGCCAGCAGCGGGGAGGGAGGAGGAGGCGGAGAGACCCAGTACTTC.

This chain uses TRBV28 with TRBJ2-5; 8 nucleotides agree with TRBD2. Germline V gives CDR1 MDHEN, CDR2 SYDVKM. The ends lost 3 bases at V and 4 bases at J; junction bases unmatched: 7. The CDR3 sequence is 15 residues long. The DNA for the CDR3 is TGTGCCAGCAGTTTGATGGTAGCGGGACCAGAGACCCAGTACTTC. Residues: CASSLMVAGPETQYF.

The chain uses TRBV2 and TRBJ2-3; 9 bases agree with TRBD1. This CDR3 comprises 15 residues. V trimming: 6 bases; J trimming: 0 bases; junction bases outside the gene matches: 4. Germline loops: CDR1 SNHLY, CDR2 FYNNEI. The chain's CDR3 is CASRGQGTSTDTQYF. The CDR3 coding sequence is TGTGCCAGCAGGGGACAGGGCACTAGCACAGATACGCAGTATTTT.

This clone was observed a single time. The chain has TRBV28 and TRBJ2-3, with D possibly TRBD1 on 6 matching bases. The germline CDR1 and CDR2 sequences are MDHEN and SYDVKM. There are 19 residues in the CDR3. Trimming took 7 bases from V and 1 from J, leaving 27 bases between them. In DNA, the CDR3 is TGTGCCAGCACCAACCCGTTGACAGGCCCCCGAAGGGGCACAGATACGCAGTATTTT. Its protein is CASTNPLTGPRRGTDTQYF.

The chain carries TRBV7-2 and TRBJ2-3; 11 positions match TRBD2. The CDR3 length is 15 residues. Germline CDR1 is SGHTA and CDR2 is FQGNSA. Trimming cost V 3 bases and J 9 bases; bases outside gene matches: 8. CDR3 protein: CASSFSLAGGQTQYF. The CDR3 DNA sequence: TGTGCCAGCAGCTTCAGCCTAGCGGGGGGTCAGACGCAGTATTTT.